The 12 T cell receptor beta chains listed next were all sequenced from one sample in a study of cytomegalovirus exposure and HLA in healthy donors. Both 60 Vbeta primers and 13 Jbeta primers went into the PCR. The data were produced by immunoSEQ multiplex PCR, yet TCRdb's version contains in-frame clones alone and is incomplete. The repertoire holds 150,000 to 200,000 clones, with around three quarters as singletons. Source material: PBMCs. The receptors here all came from a woman aged 25 to 39 in good health and CMV-seronegative.

This chain uses TRBV18 with TRBJ2-3, with 13 nucleotides matching TRBD2. The CDR3 consists of 16 residues. CDR1 and CDR2 from the germline V gene are KGHSH and LQKENI. Trimming took 3 bases from V and 5 from J; bases not matched to a gene: 5. The CDR3 sequence: CASSPRTSGREDTQYF. The CDR3 DNA follows: TGTGCCAGCTCACCGCGTACTAGCGGGAGGGAAGATACGCAGTATTTT.

This clone was counted a few times. The chain employs TRBV6-4 and TRBJ1-6, with D possibly being TRBD1 (5 bases). This CDR3 is 13 amino acids long. Germline CDR1 is MRHNA and CDR2 is SNTAGT. V lost 3 bases and J lost 7, with 7 bases in between. The CDR3 spells CASSDGANSPLHF. In nucleotides, the CDR3 is TGTGCCAGCAGTGATGGGGCCAATTCACCCCTCCACTTT.

This clone was detected a few times. The rearrangement uses TRBV6-6 and TRBJ2-3; 13 bases map to TRBD2. CDR3 length: 16 residues. CDR1 is MNHNY and CDR2 is SVGAGI in the germline V gene (reference sequence). V lost 5 bases to trimming and J lost 2 bases; unmatched junction nucleotides: 4. The CDR3 DNA sequence: TGTGCCAGCAGTCGACTAGCGGGGGGACCCACAGATACGCAGTATTTT. It codes for CASSRLAGGPTDTQYF.

V is TRBV27 and J is TRBJ1-2, with TRBD1 matching 11 bases. CDR1 is MNHEY, CDR2 SMNVEV, per germline (reference sequence). The ends lost 6 bases at V and 6 bases at J; junction bases unmatched: 9. There are 15 residues in the CDR3. The CDR3 spells CASRPAGTGGNGYTF. The CDR3, as DNA: TGTGCCAGCAGACCCGCCGGGACAGGGGGAAATGGCTACACCTTC.

The CDR3 DNA reads as TGCAGCGCCCGGGGACTAGCGGTGTACAATGAGCAGTTCTTC. Translated, it gives CSARGLAVYNEQFF. The chain combines TRBV29-1 with TRBJ2-1; TRBD2 agrees at 11 bases. The CDR3 runs 14 residues. Trimming removed 7 bases from V and 4 bases from J; junction bases left unmatched: 6. Germline assignment: CDR1 SQVTM and CDR2 ANQGSEA.

The chain links TRBV19 to TRBJ2-7; D is unresolved. Germline CDR1 and CDR2: LNHDA and SQIVND (reference sequence). The CDR3 spans 14 residues. V dropped 2 bases and J dropped 1 base, with 9 bases sitting between them. DNA of the CDR3: TGTGCCAGTAGTATATATCACGGGTCCTACGAGCAGTACTTC. Translation gives CASSIYHGSYEQYF.

The chain links TRBV27 to TRBJ2-7; 8 bases are shared with TRBD1. The length of the CDR3 is 15 residues. After removal of 4 bases from V and 0 bases from J, the junction contained 5 bases not matched to a gene. Germline assignment: CDR1 MNHEY and CDR2 SMNVEV (reference sequence). The CDR3: CASSSRDRFSYEQYF. The CDR3 coding sequence is TGTGCCAGCAGTTCCCGGGACAGGTTCTCCTACGAGCAGTACTTC.

This clone was seen once. The J gene is TRBJ1-1, the V gene TRBV5-8; D is unclear. The CDR3 is 13 amino acids. CDR1 and CDR2 from the germline V gene are SGHTS and YDEGEE. V lost 0 bases, J lost 5 bases, and 8 bases lay in between. In nucleotides, the CDR3 is TGTGCCAGCAGCTTGGAACTCGAGACTGAAGCTTTCTTT. Protein: CASSLELETEAFF.

This chain links TRBV5-1 with TRBJ2-2; TRBD2 matches at 12 bases. V lost 4 bases to trimming and J lost 5 bases; unmatched junction nucleotides: 3. Per the germline V gene, CDR1 is SGHRS and CDR2 is YFSETQ. There are 15 residues in the CDR3. This CDR3 is CASSRTSGGTGELFF. Written as DNA, the CDR3 is TGCGCCAGCAGCAGAACTAGCGGGGGGACCGGGGAGCTGTTTTTT.

The V and J genes are TRBV4-3 and TRBJ2-7; 7 bases map to TRBD1. Germline V gene lookup returns CDR1 LGHNA and CDR2 YSLEER. The CDR3 consists of 16 residues. V lost 0 bases and J lost 4; bases outside the gene matches: 9. CDR3 bases: TGCGCCAGCAGCCAAGAATCGGAGGCCAGGGGGTACGAGCAGTACTTC. Protein: CASSQESEARGYEQYF.

This chain links TRBV7-3 with TRBJ2-1; TRBD2 might be the D (6 bases). Per germline, CDR1 SGHTA and CDR2 FQGTGA. The V end lost 0 bases, the J end lost 4 bases, and 16 bases lay between the germline ends. The CDR3 length is 17 residues. The CDR3 sequence is CASSLTDGRPPYNEQFF. The DNA for the CDR3 is TGTGCCAGCAGCTTAACGGACGGGAGACCTCCTTACAATGAGCAGTTCTTC.

This chain uses TRBV5-1 with TRBJ2-2, with a possible D match to TRBD1 (6 bases). The CDR3 loop spans 15 amino acids. With 1 base removed from V and 3 bases from J, the gap between germline ends came to 10 bases. Looked up from germline, CDR1 is SGHRS and CDR2 is YFSETQ. The CDR3: CASSLQGRDTGELFF. CDR3 nucleotides: TGCGCCAGCAGCTTGCAGGGGCGGGACACCGGGGAGCTGTTTTTT.